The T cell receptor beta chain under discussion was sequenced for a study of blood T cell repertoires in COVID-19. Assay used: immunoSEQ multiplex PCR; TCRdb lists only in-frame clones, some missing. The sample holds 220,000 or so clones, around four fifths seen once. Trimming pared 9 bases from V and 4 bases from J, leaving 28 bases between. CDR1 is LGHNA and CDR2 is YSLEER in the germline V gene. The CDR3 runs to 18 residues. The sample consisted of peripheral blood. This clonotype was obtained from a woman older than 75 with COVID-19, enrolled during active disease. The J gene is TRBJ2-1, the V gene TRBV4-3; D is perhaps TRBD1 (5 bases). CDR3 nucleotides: TGCGCCAGAGACCGGGCAGGGTCCTTAGTGCAAATTTACAATGAGCAGTTCTTC. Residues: CARDRAGSLVQIYNEQFF.